This TCR beta chain was observed in a study of blood T cell repertoires in COVID-19. The CDR3 extends over 14 amino acids. V was clipped by 2 bases and J by 4 bases, with 9 bases between them. Germline-derived CDR1 and CDR2 are SGHKS and YYEKEE (reference sequence). As processed by the authors: The assay estimated nucleated cells by amplifying reference gene primers. TCRdb keeps only in-frame clones here, not all; method: immunoSEQ multiplex PCR. That table is the source of V, J and clone size, and D and trimming were worked out from the DNA. Of approximately 150,000 clones listed, around four fifths are singletons.

Sequenced input: PBMCs or T cells enriched from blood (not recorded which). The chain joins TRBV5-5 to TRBJ1-4; D not certain. The receptor's source is a man aged 65 to 85 who had been exposed to COVID-19. CDR3 sequence (DNA): TGTGCCAGCAGCTTCGGCCAGGTTAATGAAAAACTGTTTTTT. Protein sequence: CASSFGQVNEKLFF. Drawing the rest from reference TRBV5-5 and TRBJ1-4, the complete variable domain is DAGVTQSPTHLIKTRGQQVTLRCSPISGHKSVSWYQQVLGQGPQFIFQYYEKEERGRGNFPDRFSARQFPNYSSELNVNALLLGDSALYLCASSFGQVNEKLFFGSGTQLSVL.